This T cell receptor (beta chain) is drawn from a study of prognosis after radiotherapy for stage I lung cancer. Study-level background: Patients with tumors diagnosed as squamous cell carcinoma numbered 6 or 7, and those with adenocarcinoma about 13.

The authors amplified TCR beta CDR3 from genomic DNA using two-round multiplex PCR. The use of primers specific to each TRBV and TRBJ gene characterized first-round PCR. TCRdb reprocessed the multiplex PCR reads with MiXCR, giving one entry per CDR3 protein. Found here are about 24,000 distinct CDR3 sequences, around 40% of them singletons; the top ten hold under 25%. Germline CDR1 and CDR2: SGHTA and FQGNSA. V gave up 1 base and J gave up 6 bases, with 9 bases separating them. The CDR3 is made up of 13 amino acids. General study results and limits: Tumor-specific status of the expanded TCR clones was not determined in the analysis. Patients with distant metastases had lower Shannon entropy after stereotactic body radiation therapy.

In this sample, this clonotype turned up many times. Its target is not known. The clonotype comes from a donor over 45 with non-small cell lung cancer. This chain connects TRBV7-2 to TRBJ1-1; D call uncertain. Sequenced material: PBMCs, taken before or after stereotactic body radiation therapy (not recorded which). CDR3 residues: CASSLETWPEAFF. Written as DNA, the CDR3 is TGTGCCAGCAGCTTAGAAACTTGGCCTGAAGCTTTCTTT.